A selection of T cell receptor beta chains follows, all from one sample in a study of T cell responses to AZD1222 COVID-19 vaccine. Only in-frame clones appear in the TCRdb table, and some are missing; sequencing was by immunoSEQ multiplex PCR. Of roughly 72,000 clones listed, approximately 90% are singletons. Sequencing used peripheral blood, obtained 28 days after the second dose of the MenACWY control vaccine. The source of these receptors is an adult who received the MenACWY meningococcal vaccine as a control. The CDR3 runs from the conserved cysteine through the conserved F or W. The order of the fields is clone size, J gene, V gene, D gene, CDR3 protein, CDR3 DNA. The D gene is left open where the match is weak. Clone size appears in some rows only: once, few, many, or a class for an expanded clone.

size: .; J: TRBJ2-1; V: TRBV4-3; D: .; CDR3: CASSQRSGEGSEQFF; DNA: TGCGCCAGCAGCCAACGGTCAGGCGAAGGTAGTGAGCAGTTCTTC
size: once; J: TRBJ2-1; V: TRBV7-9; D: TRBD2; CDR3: CASSLGGTSWNEQFF; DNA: TGTGCCAGCAGCTTGGGCGGGACTAGCTGGAATGAGCAGTTCTTC
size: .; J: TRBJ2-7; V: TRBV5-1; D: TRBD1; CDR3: CASSLGGLYEQYF; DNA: TGCGCCAGCAGCTTAGGGGGCCTCTACGAGCAGTACTTC
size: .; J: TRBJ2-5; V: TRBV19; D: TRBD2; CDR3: CASSPTGGQETQYF; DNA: TGTGCCAGTAGTCCGACGGGGGGCCAAGAGACCCAGTACTTC
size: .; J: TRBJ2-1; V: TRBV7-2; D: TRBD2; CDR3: CASSPRGLAGGVEQFF; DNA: TGTGCCAGCAGCCCTCGGGGACTAGCGGGGGGGGTTGAGCAGTTCTTC
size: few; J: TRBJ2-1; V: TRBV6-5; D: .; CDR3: CASSYGAGASNEQFF; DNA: TGTGCCAGCAGTTACGGGGCGGGGGCCAGCAATGAGCAGTTCTTC
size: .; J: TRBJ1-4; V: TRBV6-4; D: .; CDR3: CASSPGPNEKLFF; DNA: TGTGCCAGCAGTCCAGGGCCTAATGAAAAACTGTTTTTT
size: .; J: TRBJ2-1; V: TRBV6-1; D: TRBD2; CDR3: CASSELAGGMDEQFF; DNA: TGTGCCAGCAGTGAATTAGCGGGGGGAATGGATGAGCAGTTCTTC
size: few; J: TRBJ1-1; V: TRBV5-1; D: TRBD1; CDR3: CASTARTGDTEAFF; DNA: TGCGCCAGCACCGCGAGGACAGGGGACACTGAAGCTTTCTTT
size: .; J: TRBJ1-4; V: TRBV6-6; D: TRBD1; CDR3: CASSYPGQTNEKLFF; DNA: TGTGCCAGCAGTTATCCGGGACAGACTAATGAAAAACTGTTTTTT
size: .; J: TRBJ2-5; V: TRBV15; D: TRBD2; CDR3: CATSRAGAQETQYF; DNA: TGTGCCACCAGCCGAGCGGGGGCCCAAGAGACCCAGTACTTC
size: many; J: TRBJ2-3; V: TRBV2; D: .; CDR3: CASSEQGMPTDTQYF; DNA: TGTGCCAGCAGTGAACAGGGAATGCCCACAGATACGCAGTATTTT
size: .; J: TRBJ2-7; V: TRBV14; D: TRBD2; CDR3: CASSLLGTSGGTFYEQYF; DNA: TGTGCCAGCAGCCTACTCGGGACTAGCGGGGGAACCTTCTACGAGCAGTACTTC
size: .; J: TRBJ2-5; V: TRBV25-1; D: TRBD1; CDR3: CASSESPGGLETQYF; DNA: TGTGCCAGCAGTGAATCTCCAGGGGGCCTAGAGACCCAGTACTTC
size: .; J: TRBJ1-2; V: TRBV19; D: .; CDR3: CASSVGQADYGYTF; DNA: TGTGCCAGTAGCGTGGGGCAGGCCGACTATGGCTACACCTTC
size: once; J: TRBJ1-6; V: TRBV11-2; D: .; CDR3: CASSLERDSPLHF; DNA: TGTGCCAGCAGCTTAGAGAGGGATTCACCCCTCCACTTT
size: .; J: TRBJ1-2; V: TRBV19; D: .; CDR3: CASSLTQDPRGYGYTF; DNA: TGTGCCAGTAGTCTAACTCAGGACCCTCGGGGGTATGGCTACACCTTC
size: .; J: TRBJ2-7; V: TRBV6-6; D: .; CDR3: CASGKAERSFDEQYF; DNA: TGTGCCAGCGGAAAAGCGGAGCGGAGTTTCGACGAGCAGTACTTC
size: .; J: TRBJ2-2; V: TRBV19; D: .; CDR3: CASKGITGELFF; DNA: TGTGCCAGTAAGGGGATAACCGGGGAGCTGTTTTTT
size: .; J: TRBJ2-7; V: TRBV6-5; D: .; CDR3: CATLKTLSYEQYF; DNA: TGTGCCACCCTGAAGACACTCTCCTACGAGCAGTACTTC
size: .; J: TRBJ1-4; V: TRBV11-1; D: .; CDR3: CASSLRGDYEKLFF; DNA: TGTGCCAGCAGCTTGCGAGGGGATTATGAAAAACTGTTTTTT
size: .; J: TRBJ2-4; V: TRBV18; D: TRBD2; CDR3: CASSPTTSDALSAKNIQYF; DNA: TGTGCCAGCTCACCTACGACTAGCGACGCGTTATCTGCCAAAAACATTCAGTACTTC
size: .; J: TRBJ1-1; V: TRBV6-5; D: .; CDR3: CASSYSIASEAFF; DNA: TGTGCCAGCAGTTACTCGATCGCCTCTGAAGCTTTCTTT
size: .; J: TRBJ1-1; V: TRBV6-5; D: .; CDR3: CASSPRRGAEAFF; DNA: TGTGCCAGCAGCCCCCGGAGGGGGGCTGAAGCTTTCTTT
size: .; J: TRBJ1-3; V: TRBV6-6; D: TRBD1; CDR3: CASSWDRSSGNTIYF; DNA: TGTGCCAGCAGCTGGGACAGAAGCTCTGGAAACACCATATATTTT
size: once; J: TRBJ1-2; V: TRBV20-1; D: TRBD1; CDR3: CSASGQGLNYGYTF; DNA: TGCAGTGCTAGTGGACAGGGCCTAAACTATGGCTACACCTTC
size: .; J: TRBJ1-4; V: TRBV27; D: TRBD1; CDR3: CASSSTGDKSAREKLFF; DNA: TGTGCCAGCAGCTCGACAGGGGATAAGTCTGCTAGGGAAAAACTGTTTTTT
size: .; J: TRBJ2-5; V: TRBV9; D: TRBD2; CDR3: CASSVGSSGETQYF; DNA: TGTGCCAGCAGCGTAGGGTCTAGCGGTGAGACCCAGTACTTC
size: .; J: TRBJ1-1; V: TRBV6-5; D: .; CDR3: CASSSRTLNAEAFF; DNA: TGTGCCAGCAGTTCCAGGACCTTGAACGCTGAAGCTTTCTTT
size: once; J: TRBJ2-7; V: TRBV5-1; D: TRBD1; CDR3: CASSFGTGGNEQYF; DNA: TGCGCCAGCAGCTTCGGGACAGGGGGCAACGAGCAGTACTTC
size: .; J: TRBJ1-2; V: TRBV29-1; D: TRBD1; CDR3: CSVAGTGGKGYTF; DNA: TGCAGCGTCGCTGGGACAGGGGGTAAGGGCTACACCTTC
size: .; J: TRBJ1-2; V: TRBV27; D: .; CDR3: CASSLEAVGYGYTF; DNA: TGTGCCAGCAGTTTAGAGGCAGTCGGGTATGGCTACACCTTC
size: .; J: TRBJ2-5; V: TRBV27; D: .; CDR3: CASSLSPNPETQYF; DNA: TGTGCCAGCAGTTTATCCCCCAATCCCGAGACCCAGTACTTC
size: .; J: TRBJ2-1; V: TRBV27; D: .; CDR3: CASSWANTHNEQFF; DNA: TGTGCCAGCAGTTGGGCTAATACACACAATGAGCAGTTCTTC
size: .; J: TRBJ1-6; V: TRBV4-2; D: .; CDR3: CASSQALWEDNSPLHF; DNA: TGTGCCAGCAGCCAAGCCCTCTGGGAGGATAATTCACCCCTCCACTTT
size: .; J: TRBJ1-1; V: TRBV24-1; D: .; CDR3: CATSSENTEAFF; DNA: TGTGCCACCAGTTCGGAGAACACTGAAGCTTTCTTT
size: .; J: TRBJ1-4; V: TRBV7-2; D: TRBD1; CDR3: CASSSGEQGAGEKLFF; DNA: TGTGCCAGCAGCTCAGGGGAGCAGGGGGCGGGTGAAAAACTGTTTTTT
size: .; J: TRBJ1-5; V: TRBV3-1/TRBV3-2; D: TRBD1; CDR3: CASSQGRGGQPQHF; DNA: TGTGCCAGCAGCCAAGGCAGGGGGGGTCAGCCCCAGCATTTT
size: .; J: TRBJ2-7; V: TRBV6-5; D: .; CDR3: CASSWDARSYEQYF; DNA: TGTGCCAGCAGTTGGGACGCCCGCTCCTACGAGCAGTACTTC
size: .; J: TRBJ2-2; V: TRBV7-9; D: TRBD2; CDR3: CASSISGGAAGELFF; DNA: TGTGCCAGCAGCATTAGCGGGGGGGCCGCCGGGGAGCTGTTTTTT
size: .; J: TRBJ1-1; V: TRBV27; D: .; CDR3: CASSLGRNTEAFF; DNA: TGTGCCAGCAGTTTGGGACGGAACACTGAAGCTTTCTTT
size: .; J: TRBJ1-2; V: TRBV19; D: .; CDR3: CASRDVGANYGYTF; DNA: TGTGCCAGTCGGGACGTCGGAGCTAACTATGGCTACACCTTC
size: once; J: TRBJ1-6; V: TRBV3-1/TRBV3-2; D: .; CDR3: CASSPRQAQNSPLHF; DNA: TGTGCCAGCAGCCCACGACAGGCGCAAAATTCACCCCTCCACTTT
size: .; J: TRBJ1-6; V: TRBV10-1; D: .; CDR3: CASSELGSPLHF; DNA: TGCGCCAGCAGTGAGTTGGGTTCACCCCTCCACTTT
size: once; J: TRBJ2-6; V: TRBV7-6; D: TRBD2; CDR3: CASSPPGGKAGANVLTF; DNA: TGTGCCAGCAGCCCCCCCGGGGGGAAGGCTGGGGCCAACGTCCTGACTTTC
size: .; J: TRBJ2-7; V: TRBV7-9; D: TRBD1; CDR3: CASSIGQGISYEQYF; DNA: TGTGCCAGCAGCATAGGACAGGGAATCTCCTACGAGCAGTACTTC
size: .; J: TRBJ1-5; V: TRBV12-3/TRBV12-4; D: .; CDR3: CASSGSNQPQHF; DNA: TGTGCCAGCAGCGGGAGTAATCAGCCCCAGCATTTT
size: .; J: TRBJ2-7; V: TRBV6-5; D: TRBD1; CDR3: CASSDRAVGEQYF; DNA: TGTGCCAGCAGCGACAGGGCGGTCGGCGAGCAGTACTTC
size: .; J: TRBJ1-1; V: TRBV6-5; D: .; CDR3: CASRPGGGADTEAFF; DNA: TGTGCCAGCAGACCGGGGGGGGGCGCCGACACTGAAGCTTTCTTT
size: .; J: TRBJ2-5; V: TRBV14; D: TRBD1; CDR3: CASSYRDRLQETQYF; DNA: TGTGCCAGCAGCTACCGGGACAGGCTACAAGAGACCCAGTACTTC
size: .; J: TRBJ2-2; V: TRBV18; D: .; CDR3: CASSSAYTGELFF; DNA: TGTGCCAGCTCAAGCGCTTACACCGGGGAGCTGTTTTTT
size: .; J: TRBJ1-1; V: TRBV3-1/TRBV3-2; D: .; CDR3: CASSHRQRSEAFF; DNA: TGTGCCAGCAGCCATAGACAGCGTTCTGAAGCTTTCTTT
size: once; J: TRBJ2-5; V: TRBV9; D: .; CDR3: CASSVDGGQAQETQYF; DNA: TGTGCCAGCAGCGTAGATGGGGGACAAGCCCAAGAGACCCAGTACTTC
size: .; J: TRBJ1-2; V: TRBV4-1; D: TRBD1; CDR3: CASSQTGGDSYGYTF; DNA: TGCGCCAGCAGCCAAACAGGGGGCGATAGTTATGGCTACACCTTC